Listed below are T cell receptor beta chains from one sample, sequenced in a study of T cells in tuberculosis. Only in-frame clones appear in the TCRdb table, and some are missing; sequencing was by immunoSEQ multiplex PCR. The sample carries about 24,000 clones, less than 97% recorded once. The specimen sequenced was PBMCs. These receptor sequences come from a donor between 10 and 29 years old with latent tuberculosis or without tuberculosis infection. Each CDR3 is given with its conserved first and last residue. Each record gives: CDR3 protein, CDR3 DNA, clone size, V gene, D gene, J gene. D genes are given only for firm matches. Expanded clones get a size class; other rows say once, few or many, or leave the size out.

CDR3aa: CASSPDSYSGNTIYF
CDR3nt: TGTGCCAGCAGCCCAGACAGTTACTCTGGAAACACCATATATTTT
abundance: -
v_gene: TRBV7-2
d_gene: -
j_gene: TRBJ1-3

CDR3aa: CAWTRQGLNEKLFF
CDR3nt: TGTGCCTGGACCCGACAGGGACTGAATGAAAAACTGTTTTTT
abundance: -
v_gene: TRBV30
d_gene: TRBD1
j_gene: TRBJ1-4

CDR3aa: CSARLLAGYTF
CDR3nt: TGCAGTGCTAGGTTGTTGGCTGGCTACACCTTC
abundance: -
v_gene: TRBV20-1
d_gene: -
j_gene: TRBJ1-2

CDR3aa: CASRLGARTGDATAEQYF
CDR3nt: TGTGCAAGTCGCTTAGGGGCCCGGACAGGAGATGCCACCGCCGAGCAGTACTTC
abundance: -
v_gene: TRBV12-2
d_gene: -
j_gene: TRBJ2-7

CDR3aa: CSRQLNTEAFF
CDR3nt: TGCAGTCGACAACTGAACACTGAAGCTTTCTTT
abundance: -
v_gene: TRBV20-1
d_gene: -
j_gene: TRBJ1-1

CDR3aa: CASSQERGGENIQYF
CDR3nt: TGTGCCAGCAGCCAAGAGCGGGGGGGCGAAAACATTCAGTACTTC
abundance: -
v_gene: TRBV4-2
d_gene: TRBD2
j_gene: TRBJ2-4

CDR3aa: CASSSSYGTDNSPLHF
CDR3nt: TGTGCCAGCAGTTCCTCTTACGGGACAGATAATTCACCCCTCCACTTT
abundance: -
v_gene: TRBV28
d_gene: TRBD1
j_gene: TRBJ1-6

CDR3aa: CASSRGNSPLHF
CDR3nt: TGTGCCAGCAGTAGGGGGAATTCACCCCTCCACTTT
abundance: once
v_gene: TRBV6-5
d_gene: -
j_gene: TRBJ1-6

CDR3aa: CASSDDRGTDTQYF
CDR3nt: TGTGCCAGTAGCGATGACAGGGGTACAGATACGCAGTATTTT
abundance: once
v_gene: TRBV19
d_gene: TRBD1
j_gene: TRBJ2-3

CDR3aa: CASSLGSGGGEKLFF
CDR3nt: TGTGCCAGCAGCTTAGGTTCGGGGGGCGGCGAAAAACTGTTTTTT
abundance: -
v_gene: TRBV11-3
d_gene: -
j_gene: TRBJ1-4

CDR3aa: CATTQEKNNSPLHF
CDR3nt: TGTGCCACCACACAGGAGAAAAATAATTCACCCCTCCACTTT
abundance: -
v_gene: TRBV10-3
d_gene: -
j_gene: TRBJ1-6

CDR3aa: CASSQEQNTEAFF
CDR3nt: TGTGCCAGCAGCCAAGAACAGAACACTGAAGCTTTCTTT
abundance: once
v_gene: TRBV14
d_gene: -
j_gene: TRBJ1-1

CDR3aa: CASSIAKKETQYF
CDR3nt: TGTGCCAGTAGTATTGCGAAGAAAGAGACCCAGTACTTC
abundance: -
v_gene: TRBV19
d_gene: -
j_gene: TRBJ2-5

CDR3aa: CASSVIQGNTEAFF
CDR3nt: TGTGCCAGCAGCGTAATACAGGGGAACACTGAAGCTTTCTTT
abundance: -
v_gene: TRBV14
d_gene: -
j_gene: TRBJ1-1

CDR3aa: CASRGPQGAFFNSPLHF
CDR3nt: TGTGCCAGCAGGGGGCCACAGGGGGCGTTTTTTAATTCACCCCTCCACTTT
abundance: -
v_gene: TRBV14
d_gene: TRBD1
j_gene: TRBJ1-6

CDR3aa: CASSMSGGYGYTF
CDR3nt: TGTGCCAGTAGTATGTCGGGAGGCTATGGCTACACCTTC
abundance: -
v_gene: TRBV19
d_gene: -
j_gene: TRBJ1-2

CDR3aa: CSVVPVSSGGMETQYF
CDR3nt: TGCAGCGTTGTCCCCGTATCTAGCGGGGGGATGGAGACCCAGTACTTC
abundance: -
v_gene: TRBV29-1
d_gene: TRBD2
j_gene: TRBJ2-5

CDR3aa: CASSLSGTGYEQYF
CDR3nt: TGTGCCAGCAGCCTCTCCGGGACAGGCTACGAGCAGTACTTC
abundance: -
v_gene: TRBV11-2
d_gene: TRBD1
j_gene: TRBJ2-7

CDR3aa: CASSVRGDTEAFF
CDR3nt: TGTGCCAGCAGTGTTAGGGGCGACACTGAAGCTTTCTTT
abundance: -
v_gene: TRBV2
d_gene: -
j_gene: TRBJ1-1

CDR3aa: CASSLDPRMNTEAFF
CDR3nt: TGTGCCAGCAGCTTAGATCCGAGAATGAACACTGAAGCTTTCTTT
abundance: -
v_gene: TRBV7-2
d_gene: -
j_gene: TRBJ1-1

CDR3aa: CASSQGPQGNYNEQFF
CDR3nt: TGCGCCAGCAGCCAAGGCCCACAGGGGAACTACAATGAGCAGTTCTTC
abundance: -
v_gene: TRBV4-1
d_gene: TRBD1
j_gene: TRBJ2-1

CDR3aa: CASSLFLGGGAPYEQYF
CDR3nt: TGCGCCAGCAGCTTGTTTCTGGGAGGGGGAGCCCCCTACGAGCAGTACTTC
abundance: -
v_gene: TRBV5-1
d_gene: -
j_gene: TRBJ2-7

CDR3aa: CASSEASGGLLLADTQYF
CDR3nt: TGTGCCAGCAGTGAAGCCAGCGGCGGGCTACTCCTAGCCGATACGCAGTATTTT
abundance: few
v_gene: TRBV6-1
d_gene: -
j_gene: TRBJ2-3

CDR3aa: CATSRDTQGREKLFF
CDR3nt: TGTGCCACCAGCAGAGATACACAGGGACGTGAAAAACTGTTTTTT
abundance: -
v_gene: TRBV15
d_gene: -
j_gene: TRBJ1-4

CDR3aa: CASSIDPEGGYTF
CDR3nt: TGTGCCAGTAGTATAGATCCGGAGGGAGGCTACACCTTC
abundance: -
v_gene: TRBV19
d_gene: -
j_gene: TRBJ1-2

CDR3aa: CASSTASSYEQYF
CDR3nt: TGTGCCAGTAGTACCGCTAGCTCCTACGAGCAGTACTTC
abundance: -
v_gene: TRBV19
d_gene: -
j_gene: TRBJ2-7

CDR3aa: CASSDRDRSGSYGYTF
CDR3nt: TGTGCCAGCAGCGACAGAGACAGAAGCGGGAGCTATGGCTACACCTTC
abundance: -
v_gene: TRBV9
d_gene: -
j_gene: TRBJ1-2

CDR3aa: CASSPTLSYNEQFF
CDR3nt: TGTGCCAGCAGTCCGACACTCTCCTACAATGAGCAGTTCTTC
abundance: -
v_gene: TRBV6-4
d_gene: -
j_gene: TRBJ2-1

CDR3aa: CASSLDSYSNQPQHF
CDR3nt: TGCGCCAGCAGCTTGGATAGTTATAGCAATCAGCCCCAGCATTTT
abundance: -
v_gene: TRBV5-1
d_gene: -
j_gene: TRBJ1-5

CDR3aa: CASRRLWDTEAFF
CDR3nt: TGTGCCAGCAGACGACTTTGGGACACTGAAGCTTTCTTT
abundance: -
v_gene: TRBV6-1
d_gene: -
j_gene: TRBJ1-1

CDR3aa: CASSRSGTGFDNEQFF
CDR3nt: TGCGCCAGCAGCAGGTCCGGGACAGGATTCGACAATGAGCAGTTCTTC
abundance: once
v_gene: TRBV5-1
d_gene: TRBD1
j_gene: TRBJ2-1

CDR3aa: CASGLELTGTANQPQHF
CDR3nt: TGTGCTAGTGGTTTGGAACTAACCGGGACAGCGAATCAGCCCCAGCATTTT
abundance: -
v_gene: TRBV12-5
d_gene: TRBD1
j_gene: TRBJ1-5

CDR3aa: CASNPIRDSATNEKLFF
CDR3nt: TGTGCCAGTAACCCAATTAGGGACAGCGCAACTAATGAAAAACTGTTTTTT
abundance: -
v_gene: TRBV19
d_gene: TRBD1
j_gene: TRBJ1-4

CDR3aa: CASSIDVPWGVSTDTQYF
CDR3nt: TGTGCCAGCAGTATCGACGTCCCATGGGGAGTAAGCACAGATACGCAGTATTTT
abundance: -
v_gene: TRBV27
d_gene: -
j_gene: TRBJ2-3

CDR3aa: CASSPGLAGFWQFF
CDR3nt: TGTGCCAGCAGCCCGGGACTAGCAGGTTTCTGGCAGTTCTTC
abundance: -
v_gene: TRBV5-6
d_gene: TRBD2
j_gene: TRBJ2-1

CDR3aa: CSVEEWGANVLTF
CDR3nt: TGCAGCGTTGAGGAGTGGGGGGCCAACGTCCTGACTTTC
abundance: -
v_gene: TRBV29-1
d_gene: -
j_gene: TRBJ2-6

CDR3aa: CASSGPWGGGIDTQYF
CDR3nt: TGTGCCAGCAGCGGACCCTGGGGCGGGGGTATAGATACGCAGTATTTT
abundance: -
v_gene: TRBV14
d_gene: TRBD2
j_gene: TRBJ2-3

CDR3aa: CASSQAASGVEQYF
CDR3nt: TGTGCCAGCAGCCAGGCGGCTAGCGGTGTCGAGCAGTACTTC
abundance: -
v_gene: TRBV11-2
d_gene: TRBD2
j_gene: TRBJ2-7

CDR3aa: CASSNAAPPLHF
CDR3nt: TGTGCCAGTAGTAACGCGGCACCACCCCTCCACTTT
abundance: -
v_gene: TRBV19
d_gene: -
j_gene: TRBJ1-6

CDR3aa: CASSSTAGGPPNYGYTF
CDR3nt: TGCGCCAGCAGCTCTACTGCGGGGGGGCCCCCAAACTATGGCTACACCTTC
abundance: -
v_gene: TRBV5-1
d_gene: -
j_gene: TRBJ1-2

CDR3aa: CASRRDSGNTIYF
CDR3nt: TGTGCCAGCCGGCGGGACTCTGGAAACACCATATATTTT
abundance: -
v_gene: TRBV7-2
d_gene: -
j_gene: TRBJ1-3

CDR3aa: CASSLSGGWYNEQFF
CDR3nt: TGTGCCAGCAGTTTGTCGGGGGGGTGGTACAATGAGCAGTTCTTC
abundance: -
v_gene: TRBV27
d_gene: TRBD2
j_gene: TRBJ2-1

CDR3aa: CASSLRSTDTQYF
CDR3nt: TGTGCCAGCAGCTTGCGTAGTACAGATACGCAGTATTTT
abundance: -
v_gene: TRBV5-5
d_gene: -
j_gene: TRBJ2-3

CDR3aa: CASSWSTGTFGYTF
CDR3nt: TGTGCCAGCAGCTGGTCCACAGGGACGTTTGGCTACACCTTC
abundance: -
v_gene: TRBV7-8
d_gene: -
j_gene: TRBJ1-2

CDR3aa: CASSIVGQPGTEAFF
CDR3nt: TGTGCCAGTAGTATAGTCGGCCAACCGGGCACTGAAGCTTTCTTT
abundance: -
v_gene: TRBV19
d_gene: -
j_gene: TRBJ1-1

CDR3aa: CASRKAGSTDTQYF
CDR3nt: TGTGCCAGCAGGAAAGCAGGGAGCACAGATACGCAGTATTTT
abundance: -
v_gene: TRBV27
d_gene: -
j_gene: TRBJ2-3

CDR3aa: CASSPDGLTDTQYF
CDR3nt: TGTGCCAGCAGCCCCGACGGACTCACAGATACGCAGTATTTT
abundance: -
v_gene: TRBV9
d_gene: -
j_gene: TRBJ2-3

CDR3aa: CASSLGGRADQGRQPQHF
CDR3nt: TGCGCCAGCAGCCTCGGGGGGCGGGCCGACCAGGGGAGACAGCCCCAGCATTTT
abundance: -
v_gene: TRBV4-1
d_gene: -
j_gene: TRBJ1-5

CDR3aa: CASSVSGAGGFEQFF
CDR3nt: TGTGCCAGCAGCGTATCGGGGGCAGGGGGCTTTGAGCAGTTCTTC
abundance: -
v_gene: TRBV9
d_gene: TRBD1
j_gene: TRBJ2-1

CDR3aa: CASSPPGQGRDEQYF
CDR3nt: TGTGCCAGCAGCCCCCCGGGACAGGGGAGGGACGAGCAGTACTTC
abundance: few
v_gene: TRBV5-6
d_gene: TRBD1
j_gene: TRBJ2-7

CDR3aa: CASSWGQGSSYEQYF
CDR3nt: TGCGCCAGCAGCTGGGGACAGGGTAGTTCCTACGAGCAGTACTTC
abundance: once
v_gene: TRBV5-1
d_gene: TRBD1
j_gene: TRBJ2-7

CDR3aa: CASRTGGNIQYF
CDR3nt: TGTGCCAGTAGGACAGGGGGGAACATTCAGTACTTC
abundance: -
v_gene: TRBV19
d_gene: TRBD1
j_gene: TRBJ2-4

CDR3aa: CASSISPTGGTEALF
CDR3nt: TGTGCCAGCAGCATATCCCCAACAGGGGGAACTGAAGCTCTCTTT
abundance: -
v_gene: TRBV7-3
d_gene: TRBD1
j_gene: TRBJ1-1

CDR3aa: CASSFRQGHNSPLHF
CDR3nt: TGTGCCAGCAGCTTCCGACAGGGCCATAATTCACCCCTCCACTTT
abundance: once
v_gene: TRBV7-9
d_gene: TRBD1
j_gene: TRBJ1-6